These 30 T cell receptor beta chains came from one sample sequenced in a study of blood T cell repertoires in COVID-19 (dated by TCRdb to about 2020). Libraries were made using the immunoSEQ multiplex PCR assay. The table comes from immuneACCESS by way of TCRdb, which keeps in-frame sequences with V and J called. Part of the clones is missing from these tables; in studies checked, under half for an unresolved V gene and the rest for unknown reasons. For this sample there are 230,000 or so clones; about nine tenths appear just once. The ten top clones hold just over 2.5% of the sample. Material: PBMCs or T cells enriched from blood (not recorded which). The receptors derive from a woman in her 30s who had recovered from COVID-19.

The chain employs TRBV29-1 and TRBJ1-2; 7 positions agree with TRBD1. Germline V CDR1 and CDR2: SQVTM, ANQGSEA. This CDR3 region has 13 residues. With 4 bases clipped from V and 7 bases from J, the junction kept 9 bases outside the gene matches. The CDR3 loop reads CSVVRGGLTGYTF. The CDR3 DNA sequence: TGCAGCGTTGTGAGAGGGGGCCTTACTGGCTACACCTTC.

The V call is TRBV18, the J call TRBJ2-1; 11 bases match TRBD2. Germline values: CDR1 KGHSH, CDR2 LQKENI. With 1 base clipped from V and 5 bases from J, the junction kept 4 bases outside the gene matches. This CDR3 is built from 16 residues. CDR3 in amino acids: CASSPRSSGGHNEQFF. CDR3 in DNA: TGTGCCAGCTCACCACGCTCTAGCGGGGGGCACAATGAGCAGTTCTTC. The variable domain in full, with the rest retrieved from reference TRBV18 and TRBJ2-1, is NAGVMQNPRHLVRRRGQEARLRCSPMKGHSHVYWYRQLPEEGLKFMVYLQKENIIDESGMPKERFSAEFPKEGPSILRIQQVVRGDSAAYFCASSPRSSGGHNEQFFGPGTRLTVL.

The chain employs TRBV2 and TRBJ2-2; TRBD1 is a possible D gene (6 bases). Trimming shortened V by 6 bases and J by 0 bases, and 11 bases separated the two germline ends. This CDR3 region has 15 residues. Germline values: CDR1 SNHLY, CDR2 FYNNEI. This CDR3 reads CASSRDTSNTGELFF. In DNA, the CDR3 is TGTGCCAGCAGCCGGGACACGTCGAACACCGGGGAGCTGTTTTTT.

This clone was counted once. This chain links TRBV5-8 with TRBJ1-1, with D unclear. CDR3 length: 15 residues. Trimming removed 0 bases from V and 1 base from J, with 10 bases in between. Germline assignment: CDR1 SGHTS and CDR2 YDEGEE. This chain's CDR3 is CASSLVAAGNTEAFF. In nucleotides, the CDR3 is TGTGCCAGCAGCTTGGTGGCAGCGGGGAACACTGAAGCTTTCTTT.

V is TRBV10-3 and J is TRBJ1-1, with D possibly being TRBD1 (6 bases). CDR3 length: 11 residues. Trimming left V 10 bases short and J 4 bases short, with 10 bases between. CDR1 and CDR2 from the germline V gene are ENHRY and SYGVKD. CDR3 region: CATRGGTEAFF. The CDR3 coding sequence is TGTGCCACCCGAGGGGGCACTGAAGCTTTCTTT.

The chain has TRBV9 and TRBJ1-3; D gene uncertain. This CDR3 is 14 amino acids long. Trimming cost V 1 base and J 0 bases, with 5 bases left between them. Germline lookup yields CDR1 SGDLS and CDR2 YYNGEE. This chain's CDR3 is CASSVRSSGNTIYF. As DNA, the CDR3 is TGTGCCAGCAGCGTAAGGAGCTCTGGAAACACCATATATTTT.

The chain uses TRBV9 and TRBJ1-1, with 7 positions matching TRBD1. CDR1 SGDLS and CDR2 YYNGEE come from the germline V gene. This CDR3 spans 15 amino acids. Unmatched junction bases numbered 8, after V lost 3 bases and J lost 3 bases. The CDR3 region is CASSAFTGVDTEAFF. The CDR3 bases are TGTGCCAGCAGCGCTTTTACAGGGGTAGACACTGAAGCTTTCTTT.

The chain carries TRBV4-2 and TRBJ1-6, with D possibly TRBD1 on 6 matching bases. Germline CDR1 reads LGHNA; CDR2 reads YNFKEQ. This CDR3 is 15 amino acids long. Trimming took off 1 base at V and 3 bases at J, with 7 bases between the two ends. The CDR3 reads CASSQGTDYNSPLHF. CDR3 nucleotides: TGTGCCAGCAGCCAAGGGACAGACTATAATTCACCCCTCCACTTT.

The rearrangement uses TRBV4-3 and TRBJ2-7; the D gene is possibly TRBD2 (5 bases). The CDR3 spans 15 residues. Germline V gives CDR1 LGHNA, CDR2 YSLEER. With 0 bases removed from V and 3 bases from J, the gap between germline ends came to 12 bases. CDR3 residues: CASSQDKVGLYEQYF. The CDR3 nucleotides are TGCGCCAGCAGCCAAGATAAAGTCGGACTCTACGAGCAGTACTTC.

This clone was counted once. This CDR3 is CASRQTGRTGDTEAFF. The CDR3 coding sequence is TGTGCCAGCAGACAAACCGGCCGGACAGGGGACACTGAAGCTTTCTTT. The chain recombines TRBV7-3 with TRBJ1-1; 9 bases map to TRBD1. The germline CDR1 and CDR2 sequences are SGHTA and FQGTGA. The CDR3 has 16 amino acids. V was clipped by 6 bases and J by 3 bases; unmatched bases: 11.

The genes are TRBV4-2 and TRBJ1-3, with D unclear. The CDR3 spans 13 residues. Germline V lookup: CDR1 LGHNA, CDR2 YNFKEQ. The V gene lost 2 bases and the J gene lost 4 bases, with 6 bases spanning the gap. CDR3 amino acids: CASSQSSGNTIYF. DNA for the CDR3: TGTGCCAGCAGCCAATCGTCCGGAAACACCATATATTTT.

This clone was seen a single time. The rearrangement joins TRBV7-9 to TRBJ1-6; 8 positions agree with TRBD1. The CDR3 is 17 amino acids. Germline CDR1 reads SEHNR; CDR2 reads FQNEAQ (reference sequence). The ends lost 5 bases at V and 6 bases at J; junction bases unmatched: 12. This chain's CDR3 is CASSLSLGQGSNSPLHF. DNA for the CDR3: TGTGCCAGCAGCCTTAGCCTTGGACAGGGATCTAATTCACCCCTCCACTTT.

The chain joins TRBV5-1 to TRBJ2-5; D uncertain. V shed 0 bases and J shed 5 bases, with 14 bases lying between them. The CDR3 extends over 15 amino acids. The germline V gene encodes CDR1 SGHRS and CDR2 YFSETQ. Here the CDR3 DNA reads TGCGCCAGCAGCTTGGGTAGGAGCCCCTCGGAGACCCAGTACTTC. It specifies CASSLGRSPSETQYF. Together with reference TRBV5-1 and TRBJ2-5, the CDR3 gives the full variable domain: KAGVTQTPRYLIKTRGQQVTLSCSPISGHRSVSWYQQTPGQGLQFLFEYFSETQRNKGNFPGRFSGRQFSNSRSEMNVSTLELGDSALYLCASSLGRSPSETQYFGPGTRLLVL.

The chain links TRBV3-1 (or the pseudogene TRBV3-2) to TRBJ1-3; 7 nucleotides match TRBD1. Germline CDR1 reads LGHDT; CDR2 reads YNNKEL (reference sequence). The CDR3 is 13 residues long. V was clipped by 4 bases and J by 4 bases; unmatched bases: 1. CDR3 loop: CASSPGQGNTIYF. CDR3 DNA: TGTGCCAGCAGCCCGGGACAGGGAAACACCATATATTTT.

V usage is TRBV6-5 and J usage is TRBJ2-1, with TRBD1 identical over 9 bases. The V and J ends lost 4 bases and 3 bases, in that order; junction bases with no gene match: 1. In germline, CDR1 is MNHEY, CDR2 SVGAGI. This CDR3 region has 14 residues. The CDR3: CASSWTGDYNEQFF. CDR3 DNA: TGTGCCAGCAGTTGGACAGGGGACTACAATGAGCAGTTCTTC.

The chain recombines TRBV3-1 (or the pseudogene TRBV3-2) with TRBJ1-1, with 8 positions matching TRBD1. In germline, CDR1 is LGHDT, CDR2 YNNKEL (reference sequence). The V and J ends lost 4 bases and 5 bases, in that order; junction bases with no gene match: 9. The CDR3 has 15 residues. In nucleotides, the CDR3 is TGTGCCAGCAGCCCAGGACAGGGTTGGGGAACTGAAGCTTTCTTT. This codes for CASSPGQGWGTEAFF.

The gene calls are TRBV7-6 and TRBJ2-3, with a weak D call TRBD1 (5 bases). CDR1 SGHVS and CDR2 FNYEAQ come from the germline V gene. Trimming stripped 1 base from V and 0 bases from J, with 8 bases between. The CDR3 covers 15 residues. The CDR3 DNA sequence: TGTGCCAGCAGCTTAGAGGGGAAAAGCACAGATACGCAGTATTTT. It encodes CASSLEGKSTDTQYF.

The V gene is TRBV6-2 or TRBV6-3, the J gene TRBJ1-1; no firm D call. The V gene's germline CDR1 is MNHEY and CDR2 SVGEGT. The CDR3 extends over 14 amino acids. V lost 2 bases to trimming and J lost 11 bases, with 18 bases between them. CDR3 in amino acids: CASSYPEVRARAFF. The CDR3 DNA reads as TGTGCCAGCAGTTACCCAGAGGTGCGAGCGCGGGCTTTCTTT.

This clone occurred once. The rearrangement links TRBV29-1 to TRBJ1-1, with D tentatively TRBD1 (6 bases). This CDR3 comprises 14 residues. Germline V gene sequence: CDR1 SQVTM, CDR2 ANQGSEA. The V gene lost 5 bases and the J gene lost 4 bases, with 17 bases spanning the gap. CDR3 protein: CSVLDSVRGTEAFF. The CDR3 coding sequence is TGCAGCGTTCTGGACAGCGTTCGGGGCACTGAAGCTTTCTTT.

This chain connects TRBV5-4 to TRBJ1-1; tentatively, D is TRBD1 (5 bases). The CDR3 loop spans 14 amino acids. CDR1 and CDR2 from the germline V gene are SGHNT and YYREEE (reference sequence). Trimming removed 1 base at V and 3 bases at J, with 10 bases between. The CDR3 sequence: CASSLIRGDTEAFF. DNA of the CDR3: TGTGCCAGCAGCTTGATCCGGGGGGACACTGAAGCTTTCTTT. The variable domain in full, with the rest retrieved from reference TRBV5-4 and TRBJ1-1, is ETGVTQSPTHLIKTRGQQVTLRCSSQSGHNTVSWYQQALGQGPQFIFQYYREEENGRGNFPPRFSGLQFPNYSSELNVNALELDDSALYLCASSLIRGDTEAFFGQGTRLTVV.

The DNA of the CDR3 is TGTGCCAGTAGAGAACAGGGGGGCGACTATGGCTACACCTTC. This codes for CASREQGGDYGYTF. The rearrangement uses TRBV19 and TRBJ1-2; 8 nucleotides align to TRBD1. The ends lost 6 bases at V and 3 bases at J; junction bases unmatched: 6. Germline V gene data show CDR1 as LNHDA and CDR2 as SQIVND (reference sequence). CDR3 length: 14 residues.

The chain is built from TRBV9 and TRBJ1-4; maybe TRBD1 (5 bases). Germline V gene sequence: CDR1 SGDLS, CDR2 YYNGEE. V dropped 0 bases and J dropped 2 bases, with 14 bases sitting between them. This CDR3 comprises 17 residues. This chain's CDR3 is CASSVGDSVGTNEKLFF. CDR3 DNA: TGTGCCAGCAGCGTAGGGGACTCGGTGGGCACTAATGAAAAACTGTTTTTT.

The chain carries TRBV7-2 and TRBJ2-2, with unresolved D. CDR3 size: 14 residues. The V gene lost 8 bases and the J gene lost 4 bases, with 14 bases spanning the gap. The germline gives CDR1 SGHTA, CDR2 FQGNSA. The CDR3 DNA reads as TGTGCCAGCCTCGGGTCTAGACTCACCGGGGAGCTGTTTTTT. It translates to CASLGSRLTGELFF.

CDR3 DNA sequence: TGTGCCAGCAGCCGGACTAGCGGGCGGCTTATCGACGATACGCAGTATTTT. Amino acid sequence: CASSRTSGRLIDDTQYF. The V gene is TRBV7-2, the J gene TRBJ2-3; 11 bases fit TRBD2. Per germline, CDR1 SGHTA and CDR2 FQGNSA. This CDR3 spans 17 amino acids. V shed 5 bases, J shed 6 bases, and the junction held 13 bases outside the gene matches.

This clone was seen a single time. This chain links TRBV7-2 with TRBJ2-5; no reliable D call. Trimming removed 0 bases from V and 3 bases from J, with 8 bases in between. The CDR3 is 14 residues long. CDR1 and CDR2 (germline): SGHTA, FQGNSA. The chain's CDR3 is CASSLARYKETQYF. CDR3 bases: TGTGCCAGCAGCTTAGCTCGGTATAAAGAGACCCAGTACTTC. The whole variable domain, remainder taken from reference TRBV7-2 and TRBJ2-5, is GAGVSQSPSNKVTEKGKDVELRCDPISGHTALYWYRQSLGQGLEFLIYFQGNSAPDKSGLPSDRFSAERTGGSVSTLTIQRTQQEDSAVYLCASSLARYKETQYFGPGTRLLVL.

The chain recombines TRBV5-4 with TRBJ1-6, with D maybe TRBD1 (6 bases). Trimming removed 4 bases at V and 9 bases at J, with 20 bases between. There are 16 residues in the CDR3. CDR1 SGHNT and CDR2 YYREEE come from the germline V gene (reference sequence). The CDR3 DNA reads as TGTGCCAGCAGCAAAAATCTGGGGGCGCCGGGTTCACCCCTCCACTTT. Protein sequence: CASSKNLGAPGSPLHF. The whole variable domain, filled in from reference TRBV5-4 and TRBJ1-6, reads ETGVTQSPTHLIKTRGQQVTLRCSSQSGHNTVSWYQQALGQGPQFIFQYYREEENGRGNFPPRFSGLQFPNYSSELNVNALELDDSALYLCASSKNLGAPGSPLHFGNGTRLTVT.

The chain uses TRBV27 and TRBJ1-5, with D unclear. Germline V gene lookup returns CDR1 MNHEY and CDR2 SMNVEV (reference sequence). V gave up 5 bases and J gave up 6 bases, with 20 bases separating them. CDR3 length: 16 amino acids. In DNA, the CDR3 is TGTGCCAGCAGTCCGATGGGAGGGCCGGCAGGTCAGCCCCAGCATTTT. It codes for CASSPMGGPAGQPQHF.

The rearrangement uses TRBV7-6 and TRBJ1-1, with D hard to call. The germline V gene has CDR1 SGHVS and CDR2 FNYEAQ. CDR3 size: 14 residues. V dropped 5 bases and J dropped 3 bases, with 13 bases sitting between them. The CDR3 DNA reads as TGTGCCAGCAGCCCCCTCGAGGGATACACTGAAGCTTTCTTT. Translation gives CASSPLEGYTEAFF.

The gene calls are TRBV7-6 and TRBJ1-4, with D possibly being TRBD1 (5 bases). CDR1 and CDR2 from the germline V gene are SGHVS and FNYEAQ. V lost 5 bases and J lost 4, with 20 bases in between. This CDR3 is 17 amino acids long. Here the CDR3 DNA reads TGTGCCAGCAGCCCTCAGAGGTGGGGGGACCATAATGAAAAACTGTTTTTT. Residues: CASSPQRWGDHNEKLFF.

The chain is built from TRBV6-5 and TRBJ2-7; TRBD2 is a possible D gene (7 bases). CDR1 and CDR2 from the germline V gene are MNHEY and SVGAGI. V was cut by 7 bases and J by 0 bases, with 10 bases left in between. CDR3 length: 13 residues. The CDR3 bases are TGTGCCAGCACGGGGGGCGGCTCCTACGAGCAGTACTTC. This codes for CASTGGGSYEQYF.